The 16 T cell receptor beta chains below come from one sample, sequenced in a study of spatial heterogeneity in lung cancer. The sample's time point: sample taken at primary tumor resection. TCRdb re-called the 5' RACE reads with MiXCR, one entry per CDR3 protein. The table has about 48,000 distinct CDR3 sequences, approximately 5.3% seen once. This material consisted of PBMCs, taken at surgery. The receptors stem from a male donor with early-stage non-small cell lung cancer.

The table lists this clonotype with many counts. The chain links TRBV2 to TRBJ2-5; D not certain. Trimming took 2 bases from V and 3 from J, leaving 10 bases between them. This CDR3 contains 14 residues. Germline V gene data show CDR1 as SNHLY and CDR2 as FYNNEI. The CDR3 is CASSEQAYKETQYF. CDR3 bases: TGTGCCAGCAGTGAACAAGCCTATAAAGAGACCCAGTACTTC. The full variable domain, its missing parts supplied by reference TRBV2 and TRBJ2-5, is EPEVTQTPSHQVTQMGQEVILRCVPISNHLYFYWYRQILGQKVEFLVSFYNNEISEKSEIFDDQFSVERPDGSNFTLKIRSTKLEDSAMYFCASSEQAYKETQYFGPGTRLLVL.

This clonotype was seen ten or more times. The chain is built from TRBV10-3 and TRBJ2-5; D perhaps matches TRBD1 (6 bases). This CDR3 is 17 amino acids long. The germline V gene encodes CDR1 ENHRY and CDR2 SYGVKD. V was pared by 2 bases and J by 5 bases, with 21 bases between. CDR3 nucleotide sequence: TGTGCCATCAGTGAGCCCCCCGGACAGAAACCGAGGGAGACCCAGTACTTC. Protein: CAISEPPGQKPRETQYF.

The chain is built from TRBV5-1 and TRBJ2-3; 7 bases match TRBD2. The CDR3 contains 15 residues. CDR1 and CDR2 from the germline V gene are SGHRS and YFSETQ. After removal of 6 bases from V and 4 bases from J, the junction contained 11 bases not matched to a gene. The DNA for the CDR3 is TGCGCCAGCACTTGGGAGGGTTTAGGCTCAGATACGCAGTATTTT. Translation: CASTWEGLGSDTQYF. The variable domain in full, completed from reference TRBV5-1 and TRBJ2-3, reads KAGVTQTPRYLIKTRGQQVTLSCSPISGHRSVSWYQQTPGQGLQFLFEYFSETQRNKGNFPGRFSGRQFSNSRSEMNVSTLELGDSALYLCASTWEGLGSDTQYFGPGTRLTVL.

This clonotype was counted only a few times. The CDR3 loop is CASSRGANTEAFF. As DNA, the CDR3 is TGTGCCAGCAGTCGGGGGGCTAACACTGAAGCTTTCTTT. V usage is TRBV12-3 or TRBV12-4 and J usage is TRBJ1-1, with TRBD1 as a possible D gene (6 bases). The V end was cut by 5 bases, the J end by 2 bases, with 9 bases between. CDR3 length: 13 residues.

This clonotype was recorded many times. This chain joins TRBV5-1 and TRBJ2-3, with 8 nucleotides matching TRBD2. This CDR3 region has 16 residues. The V gene end was trimmed by 2 bases and the J gene end by 1 base; junction bases not matched to a gene: 6. The germline V gene encodes CDR1 SGHRS and CDR2 YFSETQ. This CDR3 is CASSFLAGSGTDTQYF. In nucleotides, the CDR3 is TGCGCCAGCAGCTTCTTAGCGGGAAGCGGCACAGATACGCAGTATTTT.

This clonotype appeared many times. The V call is TRBV5-1, the J call TRBJ1-6, with a possible D match to TRBD1 (5 bases). The CDR3 has 13 amino acids. Germline V gene sequence: CDR1 SGHRS, CDR2 YFSETQ. V lost 1 base, J lost 8 bases, and 7 bases lay in between. The CDR3 coding sequence is TGCGCCAGCAGCTTGCCGGGGGATTCACCCCTCCACTTT. This codes for CASSLPGDSPLHF.

This chain uses TRBV2 with TRBJ2-7, with TRBD2 as a possible D gene (6 bases). Germline assignment: CDR1 SNHLY and CDR2 FYNNEI. CDR3 length: 13 amino acids. V was trimmed by 6 bases and J by 2 bases, leaving 11 bases between them. The CDR3 spells CASSHREPYEQYF. The CDR3 coding sequence is TGTGCCAGCAGCCACCGGGAGCCCTACGAGCAGTACTTC. The full variable domain, rest sourced from reference TRBV2 and TRBJ2-7, is EPEVTQTPSHQVTQMGQEVILRCVPISNHLYFYWYRQILGQKVEFLVSFYNNEISEKSEIFDDQFSVERPDGSNFTLKIRSTKLEDSAMYFCASSHREPYEQYFGPGTRLTVT.

The CDR3 is CAGSGGGYEQYF. The CDR3 DNA is TGTGCCGGCTCTGGGGGGGGCTACGAGCAGTACTTC. This chain joins TRBV6-6 and TRBJ2-7; 7 positions agree with TRBD2. Per germline, CDR1 MNHNY and CDR2 SVGAGI (reference sequence). Trimming at V came to 11 bases and at J to 3 bases, leaving 7 bases not matched to a gene. The CDR3 is made up of 12 amino acids.

Only a few counts were recorded for this clonotype. The chain uses TRBV18 and TRBJ1-2; D may be TRBD1 (5 bases). CDR1 KGHSH and CDR2 LQKENI come from the germline V gene. Trimming removed 3 bases at V and 5 bases at J, with 16 bases between. The CDR3 extends over 15 amino acids. In DNA, the CDR3 is TGTGCCAGCTCACCTGGGGCAGGACCTCTATATGGCTACACCTTC. It yields the protein CASSPGAGPLYGYTF.

This clonotype was found many times. The rearrangement links TRBV18 to TRBJ2-4, with D unclear. Per the germline V gene, CDR1 is KGHSH and CDR2 is LQKENI. CDR3 length equals 15 residues. V lost 0 bases, J lost 5 bases, and 11 bases lay in between. CDR3 loop: CASSPPALKENIQYF. The CDR3 nucleotides read TGTGCCAGCTCACCACCGGCCCTAAAGGAAAACATTCAGTACTTC.

This clonotype has a count of ten or more. The chain uses TRBV30 and TRBJ2-3; tentatively, D is TRBD1 or TRBD2 (5 bases each). V was pared by 3 bases and J by 0 bases, with 16 bases between. Germline V gene lookup returns CDR1 GTSNPN and CDR2 SVGIG (reference sequence). The CDR3 spans 16 residues. The CDR3 nucleotides are TGTGCCTGGAGGGCATTCGGGGCATCTAGCACAGATACGCAGTATTTT. Protein sequence: CAWRAFGASSTDTQYF.

This clonotype showed up many times. The chain joins TRBV2 to TRBJ2-1; unclear D gene. This CDR3 is 12 amino acids long. Trimming removed 6 bases from V and 3 bases from J, with 6 bases in between. Germline CDR1 SNHLY, CDR2 FYNNEI. CDR3 sequence: CASSPIYNEQFF. The CDR3 DNA is TGTGCCAGCAGCCCTATCTACAATGAGCAGTTCTTC.

This clonotype was recorded a few times. The chain uses TRBV9 and TRBJ2-3; 9 bases agree with TRBD2. V gave up 1 base and J gave up 3 bases; unmatched junction bases: 0. Per germline, CDR1 SGDLS and CDR2 YYNGEE. The CDR3 loop spans 14 amino acids. The DNA for the CDR3 is TGTGCCAGCAGCGTACTAGCGGGGACAGATACGCAGTATTTT. Its protein is CASSVLAGTDTQYF. Full variable domain (rest looked up from reference TRBV9 and TRBJ2-3): DSGVTQTPKHLITATGQRVTLRCSPRSGDLSVYWYQQSLDQGLQFLIQYYNGEERAKGNILERFSAQQFPDLHSELNLSSLELGDSALYFCASSVLAGTDTQYFGPGTRLTVL.

This clonotype was detected many times. V and J are TRBV20-1 and TRBJ2-5, with 9 bases aligning to TRBD2. This CDR3 spans 14 amino acids. Germline V gene sequence: CDR1 DFQATT, CDR2 SNEGSKA (reference sequence). The V gene end was trimmed by 3 bases and the J gene end by 5 bases; junction bases not matched to a gene: 7. The CDR3 sequence: CSASRREGHETQYF. The CDR3 DNA follows: TGCAGTGCTAGTCGGCGGGAGGGCCATGAGACCCAGTACTTC.

This clonotype was observed many times. The chain employs TRBV7-9 and TRBJ2-3, with 10 positions matching TRBD2. J lost 6 bases, V lost 1 base, and 16 bases had no gene match. CDR3 length equals 19 residues. In germline, CDR1 is SEHNR, CDR2 FQNEAQ (reference sequence). Written as DNA, the CDR3 is TGTGCCAGCAGCTTAGGGCTAGCGGGAGTCGGGTATGTTATGGATACGCAGTATTTT. Residues: CASSLGLAGVGYVMDTQYF.

This clonotype was recorded at least ten times. Sequence at one end of the junction differs from germline and may be a read error. The chain carries TRBV5-1 and TRBJ2-1; D possibly corresponds to TRBD1 (6 bases). This CDR3 comprises 15 residues. Germline assignment: CDR1 SGHRS and CDR2 YFSETQ. Written as DNA, the CDR3 is TGCGCCAGCAGTTTGGCAGGGGCCTCGGTAAATGAGCAGTTCTTC. Translated, it gives CASSLAGASVNEQFF.